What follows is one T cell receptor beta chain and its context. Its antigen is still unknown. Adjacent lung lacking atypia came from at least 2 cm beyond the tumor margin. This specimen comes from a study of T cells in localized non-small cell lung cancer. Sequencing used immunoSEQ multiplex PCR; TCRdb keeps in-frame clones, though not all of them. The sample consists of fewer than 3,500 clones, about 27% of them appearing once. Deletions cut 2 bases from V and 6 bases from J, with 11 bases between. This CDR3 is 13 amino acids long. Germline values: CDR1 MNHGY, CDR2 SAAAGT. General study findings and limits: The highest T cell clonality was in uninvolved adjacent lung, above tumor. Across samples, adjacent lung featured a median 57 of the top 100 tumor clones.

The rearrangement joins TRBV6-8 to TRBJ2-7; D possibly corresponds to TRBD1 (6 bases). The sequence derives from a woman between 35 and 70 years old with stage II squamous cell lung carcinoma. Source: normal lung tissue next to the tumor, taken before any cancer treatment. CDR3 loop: CASSYPNRAEQYF. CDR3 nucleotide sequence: TGTGCCAGCAGTTACCCCAACAGGGCCGAGCAGTACTTC.